This T cell receptor beta chain was sequenced in a study of PD-L1 blockade in urothelial cancer. The J segment lost 1 base and the V segment lost 4 bases, leaving 6 bases of the junction unmatched. Germline CDR1 reads LGHNA; CDR2 reads YNFKEQ. CDR3 length equals 16 residues. A word on this clone: Its antigen is undetermined.

Broader study findings: Below-median pretreatment blood TCR clonality was associated with improved progression-free and overall survival.

TCRdb's table, derived via immunoSEQ multiplex PCR, lists solely in-frame clones and lacks some. The table has 35,000 to 40,000 clones, more than 80% seen once; the top ten hold 8.3%. The origin of this receptor is a man in his 70s with urothelial cancer. The sequenced sample was PBMCs, obtained around atezolizumab (anti-PD-L1) treatment. The chain uses TRBV4-2 and TRBJ1-1, with 10 bases lining up with TRBD1. CDR3 in amino acids: CASSRKTGGGNTEAFF. CDR3 DNA sequence: TGTGCCAGCAGCCGAAAGACAGGGGGCGGGAACACTGAAGCTTTCTTT.